These T cell receptor beta chains were read from a single sample in a study of blood T cell repertoires in COVID-19. TCRdb keeps only in-frame clones here, not all; method: immunoSEQ multiplex PCR. The table records roughly 120,000 clones, 71% of them present only once. The sequencing input was peripheral blood. These receptors were collected from a human donor with acute or convalescent COVID-19. The donor label of this sample is uncertain. Each CDR3 is given with its conserved first and last residue. Each record gives: D gene, CDR3 length, clone size, J gene, V gene, CDR3 protein, CDR3 DNA. A D gene is named only where the DNA matches it firmly. Clone sizes are given selectively: once, few, many, or a class where the clone is expanded.

-,14,-,TRBJ2-3,TRBV7-6,CASSLGQGTDTQYF,TGTGCCAGCAGCTTAGGACAGGGCACAGATACGCAGTATTTT
TRBD1,15,-,TRBJ1-2,TRBV28,CASSLSGTGNYGYTF,TGTGCCAGCAGTTTATCCGGGACAGGGAACTATGGCTACACCTTC
TRBD1,14,few,TRBJ1-2,TRBV5-1,CASSFWTGGDGYTF,TGCGCCAGCAGCTTTTGGACAGGGGGCGATGGCTACACCTTC
-,12,-,TRBJ1-2,TRBV19,CASSEGNYGYTF,TGTGCCAGTAGTGAGGGCAACTATGGCTACACCTTC
TRBD1,15,-,TRBJ1-2,TRBV4-1,CASSQVDRGKGGYTF,TGCGCCAGCAGCCAAGTCGACAGGGGGAAAGGTGGCTACACCTTC
-,12,-,TRBJ1-1,TRBV11-2,CASSKGVTEAFF,TGTGCCAGCAGCAAGGGGGTCACTGAAGCTTTCTTT
TRBD1,14,-,TRBJ1-2,TRBV6-6,CASSVETGVEGYTF,TGTGCCAGCAGCGTTGAGACAGGGGTTGAAGGCTACACCTTC
-,12,few,TRBJ2-7,TRBV12-5,CASGITYYEQYF,TGTGCTAGTGGAATCACATACTACGAGCAGTACTTC
-,13,-,TRBJ1-1,TRBV3-1/TRBV3-2,CASSHRRGTEAFF,TGTGCCAGCAGCCACCGTAGGGGGACTGAAGCTTTCTTT
TRBD1,16,-,TRBJ2-3,TRBV6-1,CASSAQQGSFTDTQYF,TGTGCCAGCAGTGCCCAACAGGGGAGTTTTACAGATACGCAGTATTTT
-,13,-,TRBJ1-5,TRBV5-1,CASSLGQNQPQHF,TGCGCCAGCAGCTTGGGACAAAATCAGCCCCAGCATTTT
TRBD2,17,-,TRBJ2-3,TRBV9,CASSVPLSGSSTDTQYF,TGTGCCAGCAGCGTACCCCTTAGCGGGTCCAGCACAGATACGCAGTATTTT
-,17,-,TRBJ1-1,TRBV5-4,CASSPLAGRNVNTEAFF,TGTGCCAGCAGCCCTCTAGCGGGAAGGAATGTCAACACTGAAGCTTTCTTT
-,14,-,TRBJ1-4,TRBV10-3,CAISETATNEKLFF,TGTGCCATCAGTGAGACGGCAACTAATGAAAAACTGTTTTTT
-,16,few,TRBJ1-1,TRBV19,CASSIWGGNMNTEAFF,TGTGCCAGTAGTATATGGGGCGGGAACATGAACACTGAAGCTTTCTTT
-,13,-,TRBJ1-1,TRBV9,CASSAGTHTEAFF,TGTGCCAGCAGCGCCGGGACACACACTGAAGCTTTCTTT
-,16,-,TRBJ1-1,TRBV5-1,CASSLMGPASGTEAFF,TGCGCCAGCAGCTTGATGGGGCCCGCCTCGGGCACTGAAGCTTTCTTT
-,13,many,TRBJ2-7,TRBV19,CASSIVTREKQYF,TGTGCCAGTAGTATAGTAACTCGGGAGAAGCAGTACTTC
TRBD2,17,-,TRBJ2-3,TRBV15,CATSRSHGGGATDTQYF,TGTGCCACCAGCAGAAGCCATGGCGGGGGGGCAACAGATACGCAGTATTTT
TRBD1,13,-,TRBJ2-1,TRBV5-6,CASSTGQGDEQFF,TGTGCCAGCAGCACGGGACAGGGAGATGAGCAGTTCTTC
-,17,-,TRBJ2-2,TRBV29-1,CSVEEDTPQFKTGELFF,TGCAGCGTTGAAGAAGATACACCCCAATTCAAGACCGGGGAGCTGTTTTTT
TRBD2,16,-,TRBJ2-4,TRBV4-2,CASSQERTGGQNIQYF,TGTGCCAGCAGCCAAGAGAGGACGGGGGGGCAAAACATTCAGTACTTC
-,14,-,TRBJ2-4,TRBV6-4,CASSQGISKNIQYF,TGTGCCAGCAGCCAGGGGATTTCCAAAAACATTCAGTACTTC
-,12,-,TRBJ1-2,TRBV29-1,CSVEGGSEGYTF,TGCAGCGTTGAAGGAGGGTCGGAGGGCTACACCTTC
-,15,-,TRBJ1-2,TRBV9,CASSPSGGANYGYTF,TGTGCCAGCAGCCCCTCTGGAGGTGCTAACTATGGCTACACCTTC
TRBD1,15,-,TRBJ2-1,TRBV5-6,CASVARDRGHNEQFF,TGTGCCAGCGTTGCCCGGGACAGGGGTCACAATGAGCAGTTCTTC
TRBD1,17,once,TRBJ2-7,TRBV18,CASSPNPPGQSPYEQYF,TGTGCCAGCTCCCCCAACCCGCCGGGACAGTCCCCCTACGAGCAGTACTTC
-,13,-,TRBJ1-1,TRBV3-1/TRBV3-2,CASSQVLGAEAFF,TGTGCCAGCAGCCAAGTTTTAGGGGCTGAAGCTTTCTTT
-,13,few,TRBJ2-1,TRBV3-1/TRBV3-2,CASSQDRGTEQFF,TGTGCCAGCAGCCAAGATAGGGGCACGGAGCAGTTCTTC
-,15,-,TRBJ1-2,TRBV24-1,CATSGRDTSNYGYTF,TGTGCCACCAGTGGACGGGACACTTCTAACTATGGCTACACCTTC
TRBD1,15,-,TRBJ2-1,TRBV7-9,CASSLFGTGDNEQFF,TGTGCCAGCAGCTTATTCGGGACAGGGGACAATGAGCAGTTCTTC
TRBD1,13,-,TRBJ2-1,TRBV5-1,CASSPGDRDEQFF,TGCGCCAGCAGCCCAGGGGACAGGGATGAGCAGTTCTTC
-,15,-,TRBJ1-1,TRBV5-6,CASSWGAVLNTEAFF,TGTGCCAGCAGCTGGGGAGCGGTCCTCAACACTGAAGCTTTCTTT
-,15,-,TRBJ2-5,TRBV6-6,CASSSLRRDQETQYF,TGTGCCAGCAGTTCCCTAAGGAGGGACCAAGAGACCCAGTACTTC
-,14,many,TRBJ1-2,TRBV14,CASSQTAPNYGYTF,TGTGCCAGCAGCCAAACAGCCCCTAACTATGGCTACACCTTC
-,15,once,TRBJ1-6,TRBV3-1/TRBV3-2,CASSPRTDNNSPLHF,TGTGCCAGCAGCCCGAGGACGGACAATAATTCACCCCTCCACTTT
TRBD1,14,-,TRBJ1-2,TRBV6-1,CASSDPGTVYGYTF,TGTGCCAGCAGTGATCCCGGGACAGTCTATGGCTACACCTTC
-,15,once,TRBJ1-2,TRBV30,CAWRGIGGQNYGYTF,TGTGCCTGGAGGGGAATTGGGGGCCAAAACTATGGCTACACCTTC
-,15,-,TRBJ1-6,TRBV2,CASQQGTAYNSPLHF,TGTGCCAGTCAGCAAGGGACTGCATATAATTCACCCCTCCACTTT
TRBD2,15,-,TRBJ2-1,TRBV19,CASSITGGSYNEQFF,TGTGCCAGTAGTATCACGGGGGGCTCCTACAATGAGCAGTTCTTC
TRBD1,15,few,TRBJ2-4,TRBV28,CASSLTGATKNIQYF,TGTGCCAGCAGTTTAACAGGGGCGACCAAAAACATTCAGTACTTC
TRBD1,16,-,TRBJ1-1,TRBV11-2,CASSLVGGRVGTEAFF,TGTGCCAGCAGCTTGGTAGGGGGCCGGGTGGGCACTGAAGCTTTCTTT
TRBD2,20,-,TRBJ2-3,TRBV14,CASTTPGLAGGRPHTDTQYF,TGTGCCAGCACTACACCGGGACTAGCGGGGGGCAGACCCCACACAGATACGCAGTATTTT
-,12,-,TRBJ1-5,TRBV28,CASSRGGQPQHF,TGTGCCAGCAGCAGGGGTGGTCAGCCCCAGCATTTT
TRBD1,15,-,TRBJ1-5,TRBV19,CASSISGTGYQPQHF,TGTGCCAGTAGTATTAGCGGGACAGGGTATCAGCCCCAGCATTTT
TRBD1,13,-,TRBJ2-5,TRBV7-2,CASSQGQAETQYF,TGTGCCAGCAGCCAGGGACAGGCAGAGACCCAGTACTTC
-,13,-,TRBJ1-2,TRBV14,CASSPQANYGYTF,TGTGCCAGCAGCCCACAAGCTAACTATGGCTACACCTTC
TRBD1,14,-,TRBJ1-6,TRBV7-9,CASSQQGANSPLHF,TGTGCCAGCAGCCAACAGGGGGCGAATTCACCCCTCCACTTT
TRBD1,14,-,TRBJ2-1,TRBV15,CATSTGQGGNEQFF,TGTGCCACCAGCACTGGACAGGGTGGCAATGAGCAGTTCTTC
TRBD2,15,-,TRBJ2-1,TRBV19,CASSRSGRSYNEQFF,TGTGCCAGTAGTAGGTCCGGGAGGTCCTACAATGAGCAGTTCTTC
TRBD1,15,-,TRBJ2-5,TRBV7-2,CASSFRQGARETQYF,TGTGCCAGCAGCTTCCGACAGGGGGCGCGGGAGACCCAGTACTTC
-,12,-,TRBJ1-1,TRBV19,CGSGSSYTEAFF,TGTGGCTCGGGGAGTAGCTACACTGAAGCTTTCTTT
-,14,-,TRBJ2-3,TRBV6-4,CASSDMGGTDTQYF,TGTGCCAGCAGTGACATGGGAGGCACAGATACGCAGTATTTT
-,15,-,TRBJ2-3,TRBV24-1,CATSDLTGPTDTQYF,TGTGCCACCAGTGATTTGACAGGCCCCACAGATACGCAGTATTTT
TRBD1,14,-,TRBJ1-2,TRBV25-1,CASRPTGEVYGYTF,TGTGCCAGCAGGCCGACAGGGGAGGTCTATGGCTACACCTTC
-,14,-,TRBJ2-6,TRBV30,CAWSAKAGANVLTF,TGTGCCTGGAGTGCTAAAGCTGGGGCCAACGTCCTGACTTTC
-,14,few,TRBJ1-1,TRBV6-1,CASSETRGRTEAFF,TGTGCCAGCAGTGAAACCAGGGGAAGAACTGAAGCTTTCTTT
-,16,-,TRBJ1-1,TRBV5-6,CASSFYFGGLNTEAFF,TGTGCCAGCAGCTTCTACTTCGGTGGGCTGAACACTGAAGCTTTCTTT
TRBD1,14,-,TRBJ2-5,TRBV5-1,CASKAGTAQETQYF,TGCGCCAGCAAAGCCGGGACAGCACAAGAGACCCAGTACTTC